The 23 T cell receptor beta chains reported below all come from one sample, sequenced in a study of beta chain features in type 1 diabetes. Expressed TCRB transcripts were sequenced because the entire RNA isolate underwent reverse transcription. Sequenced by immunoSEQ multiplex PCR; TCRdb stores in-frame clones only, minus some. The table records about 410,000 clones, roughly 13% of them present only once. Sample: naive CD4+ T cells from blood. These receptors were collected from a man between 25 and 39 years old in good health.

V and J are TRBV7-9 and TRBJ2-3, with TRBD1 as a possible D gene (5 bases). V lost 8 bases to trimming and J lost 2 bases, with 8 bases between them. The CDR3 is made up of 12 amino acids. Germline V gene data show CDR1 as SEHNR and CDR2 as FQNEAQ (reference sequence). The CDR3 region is CASWGFTDTQYF. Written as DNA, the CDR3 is TGTGCCAGCTGGGGCTTCACAGATACGCAGTATTTT.

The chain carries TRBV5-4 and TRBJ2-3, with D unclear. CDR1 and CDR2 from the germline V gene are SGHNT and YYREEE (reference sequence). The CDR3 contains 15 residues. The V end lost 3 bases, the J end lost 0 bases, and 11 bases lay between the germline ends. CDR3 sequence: CASSYRSPSTDTQYF. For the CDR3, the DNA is TGTGCCAGCAGCTATAGATCCCCTAGCACAGATACGCAGTATTTT.

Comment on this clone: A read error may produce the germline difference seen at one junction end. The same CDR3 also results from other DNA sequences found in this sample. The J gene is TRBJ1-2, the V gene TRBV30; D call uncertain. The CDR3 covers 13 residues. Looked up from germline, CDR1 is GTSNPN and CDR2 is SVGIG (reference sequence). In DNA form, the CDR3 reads TGCGCCTGGAGCTATAGAGGACGAGGGGGCTACACCTTC. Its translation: CAWSYRGRGGYTF.

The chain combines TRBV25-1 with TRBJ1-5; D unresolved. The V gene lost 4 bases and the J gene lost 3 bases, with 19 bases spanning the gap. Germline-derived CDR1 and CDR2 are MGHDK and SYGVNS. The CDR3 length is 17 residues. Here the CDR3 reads CASSGDMGGLDNQPQHF. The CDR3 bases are TGTGCCAGCAGTGGTGATATGGGAGGGTTGGACAATCAGCCCCAGCATTTT.

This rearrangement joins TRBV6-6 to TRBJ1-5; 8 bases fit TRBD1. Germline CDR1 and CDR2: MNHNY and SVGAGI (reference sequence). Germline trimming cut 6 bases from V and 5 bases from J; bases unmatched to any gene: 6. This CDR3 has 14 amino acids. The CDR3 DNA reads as TGTGCCAGCAGCGGACAGGGAAGGGATCAGCCCCAGCATTTT. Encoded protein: CASSGQGRDQPQHF.

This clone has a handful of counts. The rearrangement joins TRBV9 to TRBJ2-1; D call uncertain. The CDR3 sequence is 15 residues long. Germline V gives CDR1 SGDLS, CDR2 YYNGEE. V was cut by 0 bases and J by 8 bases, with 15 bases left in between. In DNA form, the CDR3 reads TGTGCCAGCAGCGTAGGGCCTCCCGGTACGGATGAGCAGTTCTTC. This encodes CASSVGPPGTDEQFF.

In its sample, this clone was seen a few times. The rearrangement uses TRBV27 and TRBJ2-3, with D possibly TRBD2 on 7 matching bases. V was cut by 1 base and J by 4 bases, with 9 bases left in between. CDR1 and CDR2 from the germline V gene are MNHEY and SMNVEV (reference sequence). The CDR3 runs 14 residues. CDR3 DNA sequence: TGTGCCAGCAGTTTATTGGGGGGGCCAGATACGCAGTATTTT. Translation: CASSLLGGPDTQYF.

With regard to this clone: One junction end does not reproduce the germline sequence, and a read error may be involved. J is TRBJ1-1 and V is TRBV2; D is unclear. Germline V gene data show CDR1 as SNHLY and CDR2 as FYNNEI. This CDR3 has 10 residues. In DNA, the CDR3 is TGTGCCAGCAGTGAAGCGCCCATTCGATTT. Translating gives CASSEAPIRF.

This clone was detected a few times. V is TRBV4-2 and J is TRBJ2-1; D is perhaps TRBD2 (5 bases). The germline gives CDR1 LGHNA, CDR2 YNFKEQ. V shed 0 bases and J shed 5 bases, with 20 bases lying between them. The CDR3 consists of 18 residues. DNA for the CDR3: TGTGCCAGCAGCCAAGATTTCCCGGGGTCCAGCGGTCACAATGAGCAGTTCTTC. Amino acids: CASSQDFPGSSGHNEQFF.

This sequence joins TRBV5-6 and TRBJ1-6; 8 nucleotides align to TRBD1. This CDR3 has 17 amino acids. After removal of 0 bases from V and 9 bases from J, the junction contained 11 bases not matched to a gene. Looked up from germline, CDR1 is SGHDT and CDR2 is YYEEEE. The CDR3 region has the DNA TGTGCCAGCAGCTTGGGGCAGGGGGCGCGAGTAGGTTCACCCCTCCACTTT. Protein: CASSLGQGARVGSPLHF.

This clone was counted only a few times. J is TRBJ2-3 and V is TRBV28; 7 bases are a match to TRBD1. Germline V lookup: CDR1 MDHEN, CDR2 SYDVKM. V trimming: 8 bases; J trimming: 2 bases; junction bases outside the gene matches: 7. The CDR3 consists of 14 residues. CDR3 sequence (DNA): TGTGCCAGCGGATTGACAGGGCCCACAGATACGCAGTATTTT. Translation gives CASGLTGPTDTQYF.

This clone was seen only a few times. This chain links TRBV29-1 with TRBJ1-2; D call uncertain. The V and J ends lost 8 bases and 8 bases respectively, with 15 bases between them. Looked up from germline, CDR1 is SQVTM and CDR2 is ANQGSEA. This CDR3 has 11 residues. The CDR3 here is CSTPGVWGYTF. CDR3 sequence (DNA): TGCAGCACCCCAGGAGTATGGGGCTACACCTTC.

CDR3 DNA: TGTGCCAGCAGTTTAACTAGAACCGACGAGCAGTACTTC. Translation: CASSLTRTDEQYF. The rearrangement joins TRBV9 to TRBJ2-7; possibly TRBD2 for D (5 bases). Germline lookup yields CDR1 SGDLS and CDR2 YYNGEE. This CDR3 region has 13 residues. V lost 5 bases and J lost 5, with 14 bases in between. Supplemented by reference TRBV9 and TRBJ2-7, the full variable domain reads DSGVTQTPKHLITATGQRVTLRCSPRSGDLSVYWYQQSLDQGLQFLIQYYNGEERAKGNILERFSAQQFPDLHSELNLSSLELGDSALYFCASSLTRTDEQYFGPGTRLTVT.

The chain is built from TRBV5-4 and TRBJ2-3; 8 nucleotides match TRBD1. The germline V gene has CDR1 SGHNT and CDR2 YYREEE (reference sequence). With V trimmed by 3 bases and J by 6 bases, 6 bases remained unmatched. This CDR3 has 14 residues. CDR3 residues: CASSSGQGRDTQYF. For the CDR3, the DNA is TGTGCCAGCAGCTCCGGACAGGGACGTGATACGCAGTATTTT.

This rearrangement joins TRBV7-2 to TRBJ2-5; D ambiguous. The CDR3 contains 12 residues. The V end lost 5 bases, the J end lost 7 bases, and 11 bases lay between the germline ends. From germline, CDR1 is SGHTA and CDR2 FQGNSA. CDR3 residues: CASSQQLGTQYF. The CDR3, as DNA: TGTGCCAGCAGCCAGCAGTTAGGGACCCAGTACTTC.

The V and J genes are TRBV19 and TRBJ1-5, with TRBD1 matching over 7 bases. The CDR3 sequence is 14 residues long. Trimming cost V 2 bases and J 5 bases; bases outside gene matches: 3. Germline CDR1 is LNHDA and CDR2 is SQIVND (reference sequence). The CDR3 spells CASSIRGGDQPQHF. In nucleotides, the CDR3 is TGTGCCAGTAGTATAAGAGGGGGCGATCAGCCCCAGCATTTT.

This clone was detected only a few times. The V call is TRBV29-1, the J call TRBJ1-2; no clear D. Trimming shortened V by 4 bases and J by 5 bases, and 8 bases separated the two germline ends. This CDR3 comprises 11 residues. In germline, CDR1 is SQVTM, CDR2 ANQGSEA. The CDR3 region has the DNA TGCAGCGTTGTGGCACCGTATGGCTACACCTTC. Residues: CSVVAPYGYTF.

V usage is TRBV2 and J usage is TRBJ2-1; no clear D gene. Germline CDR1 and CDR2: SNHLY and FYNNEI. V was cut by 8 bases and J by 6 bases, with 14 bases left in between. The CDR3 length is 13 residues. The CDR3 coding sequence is TGTGCCAGCGTGGGCAGGCCTAGCAATGAGCAGTTCTTC. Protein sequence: CASVGRPSNEQFF.

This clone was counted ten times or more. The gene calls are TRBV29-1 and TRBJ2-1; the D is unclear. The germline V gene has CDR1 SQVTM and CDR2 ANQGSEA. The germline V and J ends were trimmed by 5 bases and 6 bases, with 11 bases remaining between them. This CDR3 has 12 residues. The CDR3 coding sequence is TGCAGCGTTTTGTTAGGAGCCAATGAGCAGTTCTTC. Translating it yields CSVLLGANEQFF.

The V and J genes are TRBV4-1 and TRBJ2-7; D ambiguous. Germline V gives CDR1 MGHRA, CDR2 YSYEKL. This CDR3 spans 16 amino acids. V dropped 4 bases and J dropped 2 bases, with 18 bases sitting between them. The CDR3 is CASSPPWGGVAYEQYF. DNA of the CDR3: TGCGCCAGCAGCCCCCCATGGGGTGGGGTTGCCTACGAGCAGTACTTC.

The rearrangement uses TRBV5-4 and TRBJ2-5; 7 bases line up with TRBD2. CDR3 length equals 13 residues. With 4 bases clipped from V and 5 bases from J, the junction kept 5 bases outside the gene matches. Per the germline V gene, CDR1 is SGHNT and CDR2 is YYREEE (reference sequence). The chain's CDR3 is CASSKGLVETQYF. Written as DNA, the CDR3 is TGTGCCAGCAGCAAAGGACTAGTGGAGACCCAGTACTTC.

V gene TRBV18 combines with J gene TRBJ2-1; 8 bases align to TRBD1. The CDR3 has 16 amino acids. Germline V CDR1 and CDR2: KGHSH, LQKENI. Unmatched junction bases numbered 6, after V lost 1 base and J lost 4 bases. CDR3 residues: CASSPLGDRLYNEQFF. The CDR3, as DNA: TGTGCCAGCTCACCACTGGGGGACAGGTTGTACAATGAGCAGTTCTTC.

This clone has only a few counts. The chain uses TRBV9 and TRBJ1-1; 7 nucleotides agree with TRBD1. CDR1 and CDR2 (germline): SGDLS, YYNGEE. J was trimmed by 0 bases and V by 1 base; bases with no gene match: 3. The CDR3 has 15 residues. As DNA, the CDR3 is TGTGCCAGCAGCGTATCCCAGGGGGTGAACACTGAAGCTTTCTTT. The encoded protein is CASSVSQGVNTEAFF.